The 30 T cell receptor beta chains given below trace back to one sample, sequenced in a study of vaccination and CD4 T cells after COVID-19. These TCRs' antigens remain unknown. The treatment: approximately nine-day PBMC culture with coronavirus spike peptide pools or control peptides (ViraFEST assay). An Oncomine TCR Beta short-read assay was used to sequence the DNA from cultured CD4+ T cells. TCRdb reanalysed the PCR reads using MiXCR and keeps one entry per CDR3 protein. The sample consists of 15,000 to 20,000 distinct CDR3 sequences, about 50% of them appearing once. The sample taken for sequencing was CD4+ T cells from blood, cultured in vitro. Receptors were obtained from a human donor who had recovered from COVID-19.

This chain links TRBV6-2 or TRBV6-3 with TRBJ2-3, with 9 bases that match TRBD2. The germline V gene encodes CDR1 MNHEY and CDR2 SVGEGT. The CDR3 has 18 amino acids. The V segment lost 2 bases and the J segment 2 bases; nucleotides outside the gene matches: 11. CDR3 residues: CASSYEVAGLAFTDTQYF. Here the CDR3 DNA reads TGTGCCAGCAGTTACGAGGTAGCGGGACTAGCATTCACAGATACGCAGTATTTT.

This clonotype appeared a few times. The V gene is TRBV7-6, the J gene TRBJ2-5; no clear D. CDR1 and CDR2 from the germline V gene are SGHVS and FNYEAQ. This CDR3 contains 11 residues. Trimming shortened V by 7 bases and J by 5 bases, and 8 bases separated the two germline ends. In DNA, the CDR3 is TGTGCCAGCATGGACGGGGAGACCCAGTACTTC. It encodes CASMDGETQYF.

The rearrangement uses TRBV19 and TRBJ2-1, with D tentatively TRBD2 (6 bases). CDR1 is LNHDA, CDR2 SQIVND, per germline (reference sequence). V was trimmed by 2 bases and J by 9 bases, leaving 17 bases between them. The CDR3 covers 15 residues. In DNA, the CDR3 is TGTGCCAGTAGTATATCGGGTGGAGTGGGGGGTGAGCAGTTCTTC. This translates into CASSISGGVGGEQFF.

A single count supports this clonotype. The chain joins TRBV14 to TRBJ2-7; 10 bases align to TRBD2. The germline gives CDR1 SGHDN, CDR2 FVKESK. Unmatched junction bases numbered 7, after V lost 5 bases and J lost 6 bases. This CDR3 is built from 14 residues. CDR3 bases: TGTGCCAGCAGCGAAGGACTAGCGGTTATCGAGCAGTACTTC. Translating it yields CASSEGLAVIEQYF.

This clonotype occurred once. The chain employs TRBV6-2 or TRBV6-3 and TRBJ1-5, with 8 positions matching TRBD1. CDR1 is MNHEY and CDR2 is SVGEGT in the germline V gene. V lost 6 bases and J lost 2; bases outside the gene matches: 9. This CDR3 is built from 16 residues. CDR3: CASREPGGGGNQPQHF. Here the CDR3 DNA reads TGTGCCAGCAGGGAACCAGGGGGCGGGGGCAATCAGCCCCAGCATTTT.

V is TRBV18 and J is TRBJ2-3; D call uncertain. The CDR3 has 14 amino acids. V shed 3 bases and J shed 2 bases, with 9 bases lying between them. CDR1 and CDR2 (germline): KGHSH, LQKENI. The CDR3 nucleotides are TGTGCCAGCTCACCCGTAGACTCCACAGATACGCAGTATTTT. Protein sequence: CASSPVDSTDTQYF.

The chain uses TRBV6-1 and TRBJ1-1; D ambiguous. Trimming shortened V by 10 bases and J by 6 bases, and 15 bases separated the two germline ends. Germline V lookup: CDR1 MNHNS, CDR2 SASEGT. The CDR3 is 12 residues long. The CDR3 here is CATRVVGAEAFF. The CDR3 coding sequence is TGTGCCACCCGGGTGGTCGGCGCTGAAGCTTTCTTT.

This clonotype showed up just a few times. This chain links TRBV6-5 with TRBJ1-1; D call uncertain. V shed 2 bases and J shed 3 bases, with 7 bases lying between them. The CDR3 length is 13 residues. Germline V CDR1 and CDR2: MNHEY, SVGAGI. The CDR3 DNA is TGTGCCAGCAGTTACATCTCCGACACTGAAGCTTTCTTT. This codes for CASSYISDTEAFF.

The chain combines TRBV4-1 with TRBJ1-2; 7 bases match TRBD1. With 2 bases clipped from V and 12 bases from J, the junction kept 9 bases outside the gene matches. The CDR3 sequence is 13 residues long. Germline V lookup: CDR1 MGHRA, CDR2 YSYEKL. CDR3 nucleotides: TGCGCCAGCAGCCAAACGGGACAGCCAGTCCACACCTTC. This translates into CASSQTGQPVHTF.

This clonotype was detected once. The rearrangement links TRBV20-1 to TRBJ2-5; D call uncertain. V was cut by 0 bases and J by 4 bases, with 6 bases left in between. The CDR3 sequence is 12 residues long. Per germline, CDR1 DFQATT and CDR2 SNEGSKA (reference sequence). CDR3 bases: TGCAGTGCTAGAGATGTCGGAGAGACCCAGTACTTC. This sequence encodes CSARDVGETQYF.

The V and J genes are TRBV30 and TRBJ1-1, with a weak D call TRBD1 (5 bases). CDR1 GTSNPN and CDR2 SVGIG come from the germline V gene (reference sequence). The CDR3 length is 14 residues. V gave up 1 base and J gave up 0 bases, with 9 bases separating them. Here the CDR3 DNA reads TGTGCCTGGAGTGCGGGACGGCTGAACACTGAAGCTTTCTTT. This gives the protein CAWSAGRLNTEAFF.

The chain combines TRBV27 with TRBJ1-6; possibly TRBD1 for D (5 bases). The CDR3 length is 14 residues. Germline CDR1 is MNHEY and CDR2 is SMNVEV (reference sequence). V shed 6 bases and J shed 7 bases, with 13 bases lying between them. The CDR3: CASRTRERNSPLHF. The CDR3 nucleotides read TGTGCCAGCAGGACCAGGGAGAGGAATTCACCCCTCCACTTT.

The chain uses TRBV20-1 and TRBJ1-1; no clear D gene. CDR1 DFQATT and CDR2 SNEGSKA come from the germline V gene (reference sequence). The CDR3 is 14 residues long. V was shortened by 0 bases and J by 5 bases, with 13 bases between the two germline ends. The CDR3 is CSARDGFVGTEAFF. In DNA form, the CDR3 reads TGCAGTGCTAGAGATGGTTTTGTTGGGACTGAAGCTTTCTTT.

The genes are TRBV20-1 and TRBJ2-2; tentatively, D is TRBD2 (7 bases). V was shortened by 6 bases and J by 4 bases, with 9 bases between the two germline ends. The length of the CDR3 is 12 residues. Germline V gives CDR1 DFQATT, CDR2 SNEGSKA (reference sequence). In DNA, the CDR3 is TGCAGTGCGGGAGGGGGCACCGGGGAGCTGTTTTTT. It encodes CSAGGGTGELFF.

This chain uses TRBV7-2 with TRBJ1-2, with D possibly TRBD1 on 5 matching bases. V dropped 1 base and J dropped 5 bases, with 14 bases sitting between them. Per the germline V gene, CDR1 is SGHTA and CDR2 is FQGNSA. The CDR3 sequence is 15 residues long. In DNA, the CDR3 is TGTGCCAGCAGCTTAGATCAACAGGCCATTTATGGCTACACCTTC. It codes for CASSLDQQAIYGYTF. The whole variable domain, remainder taken from reference TRBV7-2 and TRBJ1-2, is GAGVSQSPSNKVTEKGKDVELRCDPISGHTALYWYRQSLGQGLEFLIYFQGNSAPDKSGLPSDRFSAERTGGSVSTLTIQRTQQEDSAVYLCASSLDQQAIYGYTFGSGTRLTVV.

This clonotype has only a few counts. The chain links TRBV28 to TRBJ1-5; 9 positions agree with TRBD1. Germline V gene lookup returns CDR1 MDHEN and CDR2 SYDVKM. This CDR3 contains 18 residues. Trimming took 4 bases from V and 0 from J; bases not matched to a gene: 10. In nucleotides, the CDR3 is TGTGCCAGCAGTTCCTCGGGACAGGGATCATATAGCAATCAGCCCCAGCATTTT. Protein sequence: CASSSSGQGSYSNQPQHF.

A few counts support this clonotype. This CDR3 reads CATSREKTGVGYTF. DNA of the CDR3: TGTGCCACCAGCAGGGAAAAGACAGGGGTTGGCTACACCTTC. This chain uses TRBV15 with TRBJ1-2, with 8 bases fitting TRBD1. CDR1 is LNHNV, CDR2 YYDKDF, per germline (reference sequence). The CDR3 sequence is 14 residues long. V dropped 3 bases and J dropped 7; count of bases not matched to a gene: 7.

The chain combines TRBV20-1 with TRBJ2-7; 8 bases align to TRBD2. Unmatched junction bases numbered 8, after V lost 6 bases and J lost 4 bases. CDR1 and CDR2 (germline): DFQATT, SNEGSKA (reference sequence). This CDR3 contains 13 residues. In DNA form, the CDR3 reads TGCAGTGCCCAGGACGGGAGGGGGTACGAGCAGTACTTC. It is translated as CSAQDGRGYEQYF.

This clonotype has only a few counts. The chain uses TRBV2 and TRBJ1-5; D ambiguous. Trimming took off 6 bases at V and 0 bases at J, with 9 bases between the two ends. Germline assignment: CDR1 SNHLY and CDR2 FYNNEI. There are 14 residues in the CDR3. The CDR3 DNA reads as TGTGCCAGCAGCGTTGGGTATAGCAATCAGCCCCAGCATTTT. Encoded protein: CASSVGYSNQPQHF.

The chain recombines TRBV18 with TRBJ2-2; D unresolved. The CDR3 has 15 residues. V shed 3 bases and J shed 2 bases, with 10 bases lying between them. Germline-derived CDR1 and CDR2 are KGHSH and LQKENI. The CDR3 nucleotides are TGTGCCAGCTCACCCCCCTCCTCTAACACCGGGGAGCTGTTTTTT. It specifies CASSPPSSNTGELFF.

The rearrangement uses TRBV6-1 and TRBJ2-7; 11 bases map to TRBD2. J gave up 2 bases and V 7 bases, and 13 bases lay outside the gene matches. In germline, CDR1 is MNHNS, CDR2 SASEGT. The CDR3 is 17 amino acids. CDR3 protein: CASTQLRGSGRAYEQYF. The CDR3 DNA sequence: TGTGCCAGCACCCAACTTAGAGGTAGCGGGAGGGCCTACGAGCAGTACTTC.

The chain carries TRBV7-9 and TRBJ2-3; D is possibly TRBD2 (5 bases). The germline V gene encodes CDR1 SEHNR and CDR2 FQNEAQ (reference sequence). V dropped 5 bases and J dropped 7 bases, with 19 bases sitting between them. The CDR3 sequence is 15 residues long. The CDR3 sequence: CASSREGSVRYTQYF. CDR3 in DNA: TGTGCCAGCAGCCGCGAGGGTTCGGTTCGGTATACGCAGTATTTT.

The chain carries TRBV7-9 and TRBJ1-1, with D unresolved. Trimming shortened V by 2 bases and J by 2 bases, and 6 bases separated the two germline ends. The germline gives CDR1 SEHNR, CDR2 FQNEAQ (reference sequence). The CDR3 loop spans 13 amino acids. The CDR3 loop reads CASSLRGNTEAFF. CDR3 DNA: TGTGCCAGCAGCTTACGGGGAAACACTGAAGCTTTCTTT.

This chain connects TRBV11-2 to TRBJ1-2; D possibly corresponds to TRBD1 (6 bases). Trimming cost V 3 bases and J 1 base, with 9 bases left between them. The germline gives CDR1 SGHAT, CDR2 FQNNGV. The CDR3 is 14 amino acids. The CDR3 DNA is TGTGCCAGCAGCTTGACAGGTTTTAACTATGGCTACACCTTC. It specifies CASSLTGFNYGYTF. The variable domain in full, completed from reference TRBV11-2 and TRBJ1-2, reads EAGVAQSPRYKIIEKRQSVAFWCNPISGHATLYWYQQILGQGPKLLIQFQNNGVVDDSQLPKDRFSAERLKGVDSTLKIQPAKLEDSAVYLCASSLTGFNYGYTFGSGTRLTVV.

The gene calls are TRBV11-2 and TRBJ2-1, with 7 bases that match TRBD2. CDR3 length: 17 residues. The germline V gene has CDR1 SGHAT and CDR2 FQNNGV. The V gene end was trimmed by 0 bases and the J gene end by 5 bases; junction bases not matched to a gene: 10. Here the CDR3 DNA reads TGTGCCAGCAGCTTAGAAAGGGACCGACTAGCCGACAATGAGCAGTTCTTC. Translation: CASSLERDRLADNEQFF.

This clonotype has only a few counts. V and J are TRBV7-2 and TRBJ1-3; no reliable D call. Per the germline V gene, CDR1 is SGHTA and CDR2 is FQGNSA. The CDR3 extends over 14 amino acids. The V and J ends lost 5 bases and 2 bases respectively, with 10 bases between them. The CDR3 sequence is CASSPILTGNTIYF. The CDR3 bases are TGTGCCAGCAGCCCGATTTTGACTGGAAACACCATATATTTT.

The gene calls are TRBV15 and TRBJ1-5, with D perhaps TRBD1 (5 bases). V was cut by 3 bases and J by 4 bases, with 10 bases left in between. CDR1 LNHNV and CDR2 YYDKDF come from the germline V gene (reference sequence). CDR3 size: 14 residues. Here the CDR3 DNA reads TGTGCCACCAGCAGGGGGGGAGGGAATCAGCCCCAGCATTTT. This sequence encodes CATSRGGGNQPQHF.

J is TRBJ1-2 and V is TRBV6-5, with D possibly matching TRBD1 (5 bases). The CDR3 runs to 13 residues. Germline V lookup: CDR1 MNHEY, CDR2 SVGAGI. Between the trimmed V and J ends, which lost 3 bases and 4 bases, there was a span of 9 bases. The DNA for the CDR3 is TGTGCCAGCAGTTATGTGGGGCTCTATGGCTACACCTTC. Residues: CASSYVGLYGYTF.

This clonotype was counted between two and nine times. V and J are TRBV20-1 and TRBJ1-2, with a tentative D call TRBD1 (5 bases). Germline CDR1 is DFQATT and CDR2 is SNEGSKA (reference sequence). Trimming pared 2 bases from V and 8 bases from J, leaving 18 bases between. The CDR3 sequence is 14 residues long. In nucleotides, the CDR3 is TGCAGTGCTAGACATCCCGGGACCGCGAAGGGCTACACCTTC. Its translation: CSARHPGTAKGYTF.

This clonotype occurred a few times. The chain recombines TRBV7-9 with TRBJ1-6; the D gene is possibly TRBD1 (5 bases). Germline V lookup: CDR1 SEHNR, CDR2 FQNEAQ (reference sequence). Trimming left V 6 bases short and J 7 bases short, with 16 bases between. This CDR3 region has 15 residues. CDR3 amino acids: CASRRRDLANSPLHF. The CDR3 nucleotides are TGTGCCAGCAGGAGGAGGGACCTTGCCAATTCACCCCTCCACTTT.